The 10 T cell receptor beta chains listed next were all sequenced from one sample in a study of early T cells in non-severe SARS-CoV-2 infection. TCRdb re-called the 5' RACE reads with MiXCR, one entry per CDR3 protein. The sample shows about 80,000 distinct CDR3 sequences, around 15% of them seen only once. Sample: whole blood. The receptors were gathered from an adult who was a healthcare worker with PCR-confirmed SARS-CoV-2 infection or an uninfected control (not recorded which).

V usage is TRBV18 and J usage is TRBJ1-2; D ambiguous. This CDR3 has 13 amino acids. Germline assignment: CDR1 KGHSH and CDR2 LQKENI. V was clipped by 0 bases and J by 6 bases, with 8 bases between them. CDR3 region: CASSPPGRHGYTF. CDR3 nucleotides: TGTGCCAGCTCACCACCAGGACGCCATGGCTACACCTTC.

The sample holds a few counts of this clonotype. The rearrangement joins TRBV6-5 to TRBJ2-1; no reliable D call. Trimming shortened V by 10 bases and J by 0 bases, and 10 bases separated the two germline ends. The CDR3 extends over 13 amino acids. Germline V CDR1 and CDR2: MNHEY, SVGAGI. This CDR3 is CATTASSYNEQFF. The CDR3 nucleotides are TGTGCCACGACCGCGAGCTCCTACAATGAGCAGTTCTTC.

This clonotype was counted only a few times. CDR3: CASRVSYSHSPLHF. The CDR3 nucleotides read TGTGCCAGCAGGGTCTCTTATTCCCATTCACCCCTCCACTTT. V usage is TRBV12-3 or TRBV12-4 and J usage is TRBJ1-6; D ambiguous. The CDR3 is 14 residues long. V lost 6 bases to trimming and J lost 8 bases, with 14 bases between them.

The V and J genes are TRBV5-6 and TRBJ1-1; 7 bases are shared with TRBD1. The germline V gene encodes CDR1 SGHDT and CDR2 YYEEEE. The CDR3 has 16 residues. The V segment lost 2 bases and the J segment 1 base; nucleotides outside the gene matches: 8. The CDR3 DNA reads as TGTGCCAGCAGCTTAGGCATACAGGGGACGAACACTGAAGCTTTCTTT. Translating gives CASSLGIQGTNTEAFF. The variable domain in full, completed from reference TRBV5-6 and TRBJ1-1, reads DAGVTQSPTHLIKTRGQQVTLRCSPKSGHDTVSWYQQALGQGPQFIFQYYEEEERQRGNFPDRFSGHQFPNYSSELNVNALLLGDSALYLCASSLGIQGTNTEAFFGQGTRLTVV.

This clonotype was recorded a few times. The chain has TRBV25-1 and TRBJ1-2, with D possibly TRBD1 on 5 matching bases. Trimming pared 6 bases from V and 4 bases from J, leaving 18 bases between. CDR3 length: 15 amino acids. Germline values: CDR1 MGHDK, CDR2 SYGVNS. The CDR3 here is CASSDRMGSFYGYTF. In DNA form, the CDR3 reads TGTGCCAGCAGCGACAGAATGGGATCGTTCTATGGCTACACCTTC.

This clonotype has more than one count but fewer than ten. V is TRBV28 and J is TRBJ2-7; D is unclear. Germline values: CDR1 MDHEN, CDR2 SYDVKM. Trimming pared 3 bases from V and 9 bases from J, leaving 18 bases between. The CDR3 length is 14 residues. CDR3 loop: CASSFLERATAQYF. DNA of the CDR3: TGTGCCAGCAGTTTCCTTGAACGGGCCACGGCGCAGTACTTC. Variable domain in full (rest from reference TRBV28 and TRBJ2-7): DVKVTQSSRYLVKRTGEKVFLECVQDMDHENMFWYRQDPGLGLRLIYFSYDVKMKEKGDIPEGYSVSREKKERFSLILESASTNQTSMYLCASSFLERATAQYFGPGTRLTVT.

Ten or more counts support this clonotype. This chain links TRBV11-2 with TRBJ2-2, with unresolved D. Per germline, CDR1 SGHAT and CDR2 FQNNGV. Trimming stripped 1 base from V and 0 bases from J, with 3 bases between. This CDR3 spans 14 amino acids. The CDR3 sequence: CASSLVTNTGELFF. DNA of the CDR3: TGTGCCAGCAGCTTAGTGACGAACACCGGGGAGCTGTTTTTT.

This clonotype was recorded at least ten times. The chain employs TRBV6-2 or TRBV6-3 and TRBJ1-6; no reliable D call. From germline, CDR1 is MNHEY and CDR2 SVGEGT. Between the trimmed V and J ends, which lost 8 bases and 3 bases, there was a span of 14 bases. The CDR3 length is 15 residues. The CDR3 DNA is TGTGCCAGCTCAACGTCCGTGATCTATAATTCACCCCTCCACTTT. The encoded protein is CASSTSVIYNSPLHF.

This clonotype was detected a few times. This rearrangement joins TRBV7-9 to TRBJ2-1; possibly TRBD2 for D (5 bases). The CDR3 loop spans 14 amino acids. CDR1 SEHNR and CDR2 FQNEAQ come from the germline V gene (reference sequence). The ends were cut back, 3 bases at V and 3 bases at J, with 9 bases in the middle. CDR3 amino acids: CASSLSGNYNEQFF. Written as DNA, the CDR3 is TGTGCCAGCAGCTTGTCGGGGAACTACAATGAGCAGTTCTTC.

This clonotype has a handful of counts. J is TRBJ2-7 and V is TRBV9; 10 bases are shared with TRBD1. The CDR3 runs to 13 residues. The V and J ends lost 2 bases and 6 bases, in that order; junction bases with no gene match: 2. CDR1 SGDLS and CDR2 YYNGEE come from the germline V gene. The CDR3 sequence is CASSVTGGAEQYF. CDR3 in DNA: TGTGCCAGCAGCGTGACAGGGGGCGCCGAGCAGTACTTC.